A single sample gave rise to the 7 T cell receptor beta chains below, sequenced in a study of OX40 agonist ivuxolimab in advanced cancers. Here immunoSEQ multiplex PCR was the method, and the copy in TCRdb shows in-frame clones only, minus some. Among 70,000 to 95,000 clones listed, just over 90% were seen once. Here the sequenced sample was CD4+ or CD8+ T cells sorted from blood, taken in a trial of the OX40 agonist ivuxolimab. These receptors came from an adult with an advanced solid tumor such as melanoma, head and neck, liver or kidney cancer.

This clone occurred a few times. The rearrangement joins TRBV19 to TRBJ1-4; no clear D gene. Trimming shortened V by 5 bases and J by 4 bases, and 14 bases separated the two germline ends. The CDR3 is 15 amino acids. Germline CDR1 LNHDA, CDR2 SQIVND (reference sequence). As DNA, the CDR3 is TGTGCCAGTAGTGAACACCCGGCGGGTAATGAAAAACTGTTTTTT. It codes for CASSEHPAGNEKLFF.

The V call is TRBV11-1, the J call TRBJ2-1; 8 nucleotides align to TRBD2. Germline CDR1 reads SGHAT; CDR2 reads FQDESV (reference sequence). Losses at the gene ends were 3 bases for V and 0 bases for J; bases not matched to a gene: 4. The CDR3 is made up of 16 amino acids. The CDR3 DNA sequence: TGTGCCAGCAGCTTGGGGCTAGCGGGCTCCTACAATGAGCAGTTCTTC. This encodes CASSLGLAGSYNEQFF.

DNA for the CDR3: TGTGCCAGCAGACAGGGGGCGCACGCTGAAGCTTTCTTT. As protein: CASRQGAHAEAFF. This chain uses TRBV27 with TRBJ1-1, with 9 bases lining up with TRBD1. Germline-derived CDR1 and CDR2 are MNHEY and SMNVEV (reference sequence). There are 13 residues in the CDR3. V was pared by 6 bases and J by 6 bases, with 5 bases of the junction left unmatched.

The count of this clone is one. The chain carries TRBV9 and TRBJ2-3; D is perhaps TRBD2 (6 bases). Germline V gene lookup returns CDR1 SGDLS and CDR2 YYNGEE. V lost 0 bases to trimming and J lost 4 bases, with 12 bases between them. The CDR3 length is 15 residues. This chain's CDR3 is CASSVVGRGADTQYF. In DNA, the CDR3 is TGTGCCAGCAGCGTAGTCGGGAGAGGGGCAGATACGCAGTATTTT.

This sequence joins TRBV7-9 and TRBJ1-4; no definite D call. There are 14 residues in the CDR3. The ends were cut back, 5 bases at V and 0 bases at J, with 7 bases in the middle. CDR1 and CDR2 (germline): SEHNR, FQNEAQ (reference sequence). CDR3 in amino acids: CASSPGSTNEKLFF. For the CDR3, the DNA is TGTGCCAGCAGCCCGGGATCAACTAATGAAAAACTGTTTTTT.

V is TRBV5-5 and J is TRBJ2-7; the match to TRBD2 covers 7 bases. Trimming cost V 4 bases and J 1 base; bases outside gene matches: 14. This CDR3 is built from 17 residues. Germline CDR1 is SGHKS and CDR2 is YYEKEE (reference sequence). The CDR3 bases are TGTGCCAGCAGCCGCTCCGGTGCGCGGGGGTTATCCTACGAGCAGTACTTC. This encodes CASSRSGARGLSYEQYF.

The chain has TRBV6-5 and TRBJ1-2, with TRBD1 matching over 10 bases. J was trimmed by 6 bases and V by 6 bases; bases with no gene match: 10. The CDR3 consists of 15 residues. Germline values: CDR1 MNHEY, CDR2 SVGAGI. CDR3 in DNA: TGTGCCAGCAGGCTCTCGGGACAGGGGCTTAATGGCTACACCTTC. Residues: CASRLSGQGLNGYTF.